These 18 T cell receptor beta chains originate from one sample sequenced in a study of blood T cell repertoires in COVID-19. Here immunoSEQ multiplex PCR was the method, and the copy in TCRdb shows in-frame clones only, minus some. The table lists about 160,000 clones, about 85% of them singletons. Material for sequencing was peripheral blood. The receptors were gathered from an elderly man with COVID-19, enrolled during active disease.

The rearrangement uses TRBV5-4 and TRBJ1-1, with a possible D match to TRBD1 (5 bases). The CDR3 has 12 residues. V was trimmed by 4 bases and J by 5 bases, leaving 9 bases between them. Germline lookup yields CDR1 SGHNT and CDR2 YYREEE (reference sequence). The CDR3 loop is CASSPGGTEAFF. The CDR3 DNA reads TGTGCCAGCAGCCCCGGGGGGACTGAAGCTTTCTTT.

This chain uses TRBV6-5 with TRBJ1-3; the D is unclear. V gave up 0 bases and J gave up 4 bases, with 4 bases separating them. CDR1 and CDR2 (germline): MNHEY, SVGAGI. The CDR3 loop spans 13 amino acids. The CDR3 DNA reads as TGTGCCAGCAGTTACTCTTCAGGAAACACCATATATTTT. It translates to CASSYSSGNTIYF.

The chain joins TRBV19 to TRBJ1-4; TRBD1 is a possible D gene (5 bases). The CDR3 runs 13 residues. Germline assignment: CDR1 LNHDA and CDR2 SQIVND (reference sequence). V lost 7 bases to trimming and J lost 7 bases, with 13 bases between them. The CDR3 loop reads CASTSPGGEKLFF. The CDR3 region has the DNA TGTGCCAGTACTTCCCCGGGGGGTGAAAAACTGTTTTTT.

The gene calls are TRBV9 and TRBJ2-3; TRBD2 matches at 11 bases. V was clipped by 5 bases and J by 5 bases; unmatched bases: 10. This CDR3 contains 16 residues. Germline-derived CDR1 and CDR2 are SGDLS and YYNGEE. The CDR3 region has the DNA TGTGCCAGCAGTGAACGAGTAGCGGGGGGGTTAGATACGCAGTATTTT. Its protein product is CASSERVAGGLDTQYF.

The chain combines TRBV28 with TRBJ1-1, with unresolved D. In germline, CDR1 is MDHEN, CDR2 SYDVKM. Trimming took off 8 bases at V and 0 bases at J, with 16 bases between the two ends. CDR3 size: 15 residues. As DNA, the CDR3 is TGTGCCAGCGGCCGGGATCCGGGTATGAACACTGAAGCTTTCTTT. It specifies CASGRDPGMNTEAFF. The full variable domain, its missing parts supplied by reference TRBV28 and TRBJ1-1, is DVKVTQSSRYLVKRTGEKVFLECVQDMDHENMFWYRQDPGLGLRLIYFSYDVKMKEKGDIPEGYSVSREKKERFSLILESASTNQTSMYLCASGRDPGMNTEAFFGQGTRLTVV.

This chain's CDR3 is CASSLDLGRNIQYF. The DNA for the CDR3 is TGCGCCAGCAGCTTGGACCTAGGAAGAAACATTCAGTACTTC. The chain uses TRBV5-1 and TRBJ2-4; D unclear. CDR1 is SGHRS, CDR2 YFSETQ, per germline. V was pared by 0 bases and J by 6 bases, with 10 bases between. There are 14 residues in the CDR3.

The CDR3 loop reads CASSYIRQEPPEAFF. As DNA, the CDR3 is TGTGCCAGCAGTTACATTAGACAGGAGCCTCCTGAAGCTTTCTTT. This chain uses TRBV6-5 with TRBJ1-1; a possible D gene is TRBD1 (6 bases). Trimming stripped 2 bases from V and 6 bases from J, with 16 bases between. The CDR3 is made up of 15 amino acids. The germline V gene has CDR1 MNHEY and CDR2 SVGAGI.

This clone has only a few counts. The chain combines TRBV6-5 with TRBJ1-4; TRBD1 might be the D (6 bases). This CDR3 is 15 amino acids long. The germline gives CDR1 MNHEY, CDR2 SVGAGI. V gave up 6 bases and J gave up 9 bases, with 20 bases separating them. CDR3 sequence: CASRSRQAGDQKLFF. CDR3 DNA sequence: TGTGCCAGCAGATCGCGACAGGCGGGCGATCAAAAACTGTTTTTT.

A remark on this clone: One junction end disagrees with the germline gene, perhaps due to a read error. The sample carries other DNA sequences with the same CDR3. The chain couples TRBV27 to TRBJ1-1; 9 positions agree with TRBD1. Germline V lookup: CDR1 MNHEY, CDR2 SMNVEV (reference sequence). CDR3 length equals 18 residues. Written as DNA, the CDR3 is TGTGCCAGCAGTCCTTTGGGACAGGGAATCCTCATGAACACTGAAGCCTTCTTT. Its protein is CASSPLGQGILMNTEAFF.

The gene calls are TRBV5-6 and TRBJ2-7, with 7 bases fitting TRBD1. Germline V CDR1 and CDR2: SGHDT, YYEEEE. J was trimmed by 3 bases and V by 1 base; bases with no gene match: 10. The CDR3 is 16 amino acids. The CDR3 loop is CASSLLLRQGYYEQYF. The CDR3 DNA reads TGTGCCAGCAGCTTGCTCTTGAGACAGGGATACTACGAGCAGTACTTC.

V and J are TRBV11-2 and TRBJ2-6; possible D gene TRBD1, 5 bases. CDR3 length equals 14 residues. V was trimmed by 2 bases and J by 3 bases, leaving 5 bases between them. Looked up from germline, CDR1 is SGHAT and CDR2 is FQNNGV. This CDR3 is CASSLQGGANVLTF. CDR3 nucleotide sequence: TGTGCCAGCAGCTTACAGGGTGGGGCCAACGTCCTGACTTTC.

This chain links TRBV29-1 with TRBJ2-6, with TRBD1 matching 7 bases. Germline CDR1 and CDR2: SQVTM and ANQGSEA. J lost 2 bases, V lost 6 bases, and 1 base had no gene match. This CDR3 has 13 residues. CDR3 sequence: CSVTGAGANVLTF. The CDR3 DNA sequence: TGCAGCGTAACAGGGGCTGGGGCCAACGTCCTGACTTTC. Combining the CDR3 with reference TRBV29-1 and TRBJ2-6 gives the whole variable domain SAVISQKPSRDICQRGTSLTIQCQVDSQVTMMFWYRQQPGQSLTLIATANQGSEATYESGFVIDKFPISRPNLTFSTLTVSNMSPEDSSIYLCSVTGAGANVLTFGAGSRLTVL.

The chain links TRBV19 to TRBJ1-5; weak D call: TRBD1 (6 bases). Germline V gives CDR1 LNHDA, CDR2 SQIVND (reference sequence). CDR3 length: 16 residues. The V end was cut by 6 bases, the J end by 0 bases, with 15 bases between. The CDR3 is CASSPPGTYSNQPQHF. Written as DNA, the CDR3 is TGTGCCAGTAGCCCACCGGGGACATATAGCAATCAGCCCCAGCATTTT.

The chain has TRBV18 and TRBJ1-3, with D unresolved. The CDR3 extends over 14 amino acids. V lost 2 bases and J 0 bases, leaving 5 bases between the germline ends. CDR1 is KGHSH and CDR2 is LQKENI in the germline V gene. CDR3 coding DNA: TGTGCCAGCTCACCAGCAGGCTCTGGAAACACCATATATTTT. It encodes CASSPAGSGNTIYF. Full variable domain (outside the CDR3, taken from reference TRBV18 and TRBJ1-3): NAGVMQNPRHLVRRRGQEARLRCSPMKGHSHVYWYRQLPEEGLKFMVYLQKENIIDESGMPKERFSAEFPKEGPSILRIQQVVRGDSAAYFCASSPAGSGNTIYFGEGSWLTVV.

J is TRBJ2-5 and V is TRBV18; D is possibly TRBD2 (6 bases). In germline, CDR1 is KGHSH, CDR2 LQKENI. This CDR3 has 15 amino acids. With 2 bases removed from V and 4 bases from J, the gap between germline ends came to 14 bases. The DNA of the CDR3 is TGTGCCAGCTCACCAGCTAGCGCGGGGAGAGAGACCCAGTACTTC. Protein product: CASSPASAGRETQYF.

The V gene is TRBV7-9, the J gene TRBJ1-4; D might be TRBD1 (5 bases). Germline CDR1 is SEHNR and CDR2 is FQNEAQ (reference sequence). Trimming removed 3 bases at V and 8 bases at J, with 13 bases between. The CDR3 covers 14 residues. CDR3 protein: CASSLEGRGEKLFF. The CDR3 nucleotides read TGTGCCAGCAGCTTGGAAGGGAGGGGAGAAAAACTGTTTTTT.

V is TRBV19 and J is TRBJ2-2; 8 bases are shared with TRBD1. The CDR3 runs 15 residues. V trimming: 6 bases; J trimming: 4 bases; junction bases outside the gene matches: 7. The germline CDR1 and CDR2 sequences are LNHDA and SQIVND (reference sequence). The CDR3 loop is CASSLRTGLTGELFF. The DNA for the CDR3 is TGTGCCAGTAGCCTCAGGACAGGGCTCACCGGGGAGCTGTTTTTT.

This sequence joins TRBV9 and TRBJ2-3; TRBD2 aligns across 8 bases. The length of the CDR3 is 15 residues. V lost 3 bases to trimming and J lost 0 bases; unmatched junction nucleotides: 3. Per germline, CDR1 SGDLS and CDR2 YYNGEE. This CDR3 is CASSATSASTDTQYF. The CDR3 DNA follows: TGTGCCAGCAGCGCGACTAGCGCTAGCACAGATACGCAGTATTTT.